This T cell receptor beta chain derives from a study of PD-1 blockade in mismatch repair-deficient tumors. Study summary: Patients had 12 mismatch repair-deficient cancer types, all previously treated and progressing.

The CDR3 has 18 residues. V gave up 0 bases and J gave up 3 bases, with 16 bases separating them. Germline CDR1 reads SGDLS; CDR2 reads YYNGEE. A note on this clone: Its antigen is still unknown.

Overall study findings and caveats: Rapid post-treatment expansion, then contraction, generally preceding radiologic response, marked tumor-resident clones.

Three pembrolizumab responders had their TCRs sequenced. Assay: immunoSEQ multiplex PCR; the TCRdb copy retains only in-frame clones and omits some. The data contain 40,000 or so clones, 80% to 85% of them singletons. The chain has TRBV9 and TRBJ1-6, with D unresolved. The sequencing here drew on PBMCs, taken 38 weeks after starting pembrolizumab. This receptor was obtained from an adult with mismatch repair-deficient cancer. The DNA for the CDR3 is TGTGCCAGCAGCGTAGATCCCTGGAGGGCTGGCTATAATTCACCCCTCCACTTT. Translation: CASSVDPWRAGYNSPLHF.